The clone carrying this TCR beta chain was detected a few times. These data originate in a study of blood T cell repertoires in COVID-19. The wider study: Material from acute and convalescent COVID-19 was sourced from the United States, Italy and Spain. T cells, B-cell-depleted T cells, or PBMCs supplied cDNA or gDNA.

Germline loops: CDR1 SGHRS, CDR2 YFSETQ. The CDR3 is made up of 14 amino acids. Trimming removed 4 bases at V and 4 bases at J, with 14 bases between. As processed by the authors: From reference gene primer amplification, estimates of nucleated cell counts were derived. Data came from immunoSEQ multiplex PCR; TCRdb stores just in-frame clones and leaves some out. That table is the source of V, J and clone size, and D and trimming were worked out from the DNA. This repertoire shows some 42,000 clones, roughly 88% found once; its top ten account for 3% to 4.5%. Sequenced sample: peripheral blood. The clonotype was recovered from a human donor in a cohort sampled during active COVID-19. The chain is built from TRBV5-1 and TRBJ1-2; maybe TRBD1 (5 bases). The CDR3, as DNA: TGCGCCAGCAGCCAAACCAGGGAGGGCTATGGCTACACCTTC. Amino acid sequence: CASSQTREGYGYTF.